A single sample gave rise to the 9 T cell receptor beta chains below, sequenced in a study of blood T cell repertoires in COVID-19. Produced via immunoSEQ multiplex PCR; TCRdb's table is partial and in-frame only. The sample includes roughly 280,000 clones, roughly nine tenths of them seen just once. The sequenced material came from PBMCs or T cells enriched from blood (not recorded which). The receptors were gathered from a woman aged 18-35 years who had recovered from COVID-19.

This clone was seen only once. V gene TRBV3-1 (or the pseudogene TRBV3-2) combines with J gene TRBJ2-3, with 7 bases that match TRBD1. Germline values: CDR1 LGHDT, CDR2 YNNKEL (reference sequence). The V segment lost 2 bases and the J segment 1 base; nucleotides outside the gene matches: 6. CDR3 length: 16 amino acids. The chain's CDR3 is CASSQPQGVGTDTQYF. The CDR3 bases are TGTGCCAGCAGCCAACCCCAGGGGGTGGGCACAGATACGCAGTATTTT.

The rearrangement links TRBV7-9 to TRBJ1-6, with TRBD1 matching 7 bases. Germline CDR1 is SEHNR and CDR2 is FQNEAQ (reference sequence). The V gene end was trimmed by 6 bases and the J gene end by 6 bases; junction bases not matched to a gene: 8. CDR3 length equals 15 residues. The CDR3 nucleotides read TGTGCCAGCAGTTCCCCGGGACAGCTTAATTCACCCCTCCACTTT. Protein product: CASSSPGQLNSPLHF.

This chain uses TRBV19 with TRBJ2-1; D is possibly TRBD1 (7 bases). The germline V gene has CDR1 LNHDA and CDR2 SQIVND (reference sequence). The V end was cut by 5 bases, the J end by 9 bases, with 23 bases between. The CDR3 covers 16 residues. The chain's CDR3 is CASSPSGGIPSGEQFF. For the CDR3, the DNA is TGTGCCAGTAGTCCCTCAGGGGGGATCCCGTCGGGTGAGCAGTTCTTC. The entire variable domain, with the rest obtained from reference TRBV19 and TRBJ2-1, is as follows: DGGITQSPKYLFRKEGQNVTLSCEQNLNHDAMYWYRQDPGQGLRLIYYSQIVNDFQKGDIAEGYSVSREKKESFPLTVTSAQKNPTAFYLCASSPSGGIPSGEQFFGPGTRLTVL.

The chain couples TRBV5-4 to TRBJ2-3, with 11 positions matching TRBD2. This CDR3 has 18 residues. CDR1 is SGHNT, CDR2 YYREEE, per germline (reference sequence). V dropped 0 bases and J dropped 4; count of bases not matched to a gene: 10. The CDR3 region is CASSLEVGSGGAPDTQYF. The CDR3 coding sequence is TGTGCCAGCAGCTTGGAAGTAGGTAGCGGGGGGGCCCCAGATACGCAGTATTTT.

The chain uses TRBV5-6 and TRBJ2-7; possibly TRBD1 for D (7 bases). Deletions cut 4 bases from V and 7 bases from J, with 15 bases between. CDR3 length: 13 amino acids. CDR1 and CDR2 from the germline V gene are SGHDT and YYEEEE. The CDR3 loop reads CASSPNQGGEQYF. In DNA, the CDR3 is TGTGCCAGCAGCCCCAACCAGGGGGGAGAGCAGTACTTC.

The gene calls are TRBV3-1 (or the pseudogene TRBV3-2) and TRBJ2-3, with 9 bases identical to TRBD2. This CDR3 spans 15 amino acids. CDR1 is LGHDT and CDR2 is YNNKEL in the germline V gene (reference sequence). With V trimmed by 4 bases and J by 1 base, 3 bases remained unmatched. The CDR3 nucleotides are TGTGCCAGCAGCCGAGGACTAGCGCGCACAGATACGCAGTATTTT. It translates to CASSRGLARTDTQYF.

The V gene is TRBV5-4, the J gene TRBJ1-6; D ambiguous. CDR1 is SGHNT and CDR2 is YYREEE in the germline V gene (reference sequence). The CDR3 covers 15 residues. V lost 4 bases and J lost 5, with 13 bases in between. The DNA for the CDR3 is TGTGCCAGCAGCCCAGGCCAGTGGGATAATTCACCCCTCCACTTT. This sequence encodes CASSPGQWDNSPLHF.

The sample holds a few counts of this clone. V and J are TRBV4-1 and TRBJ1-6, with TRBD1 matching over 7 bases. In germline, CDR1 is MGHRA, CDR2 YSYEKL. There are 16 residues in the CDR3. The V gene end was trimmed by 2 bases and the J gene end by 7 bases; junction bases not matched to a gene: 8. This chain's CDR3 is CASSQYSGTENSPLHF. Here the CDR3 DNA reads TGCGCCAGCAGCCAATACTCCGGGACAGAGAATTCACCCCTCCACTTT.

J is TRBJ1-4 and V is TRBV5-1; 8 bases fit TRBD1. Per the germline V gene, CDR1 is SGHRS and CDR2 is YFSETQ. Trimming removed 2 bases from V and 8 bases from J; junction bases left unmatched: 11. This CDR3 region has 16 residues. As DNA, the CDR3 is TGCGCCAGCAGCTTTGGACGGACAGGGAGGGGAGAAAAACTGTTTTTT. Encoded protein: CASSFGRTGRGEKLFF.